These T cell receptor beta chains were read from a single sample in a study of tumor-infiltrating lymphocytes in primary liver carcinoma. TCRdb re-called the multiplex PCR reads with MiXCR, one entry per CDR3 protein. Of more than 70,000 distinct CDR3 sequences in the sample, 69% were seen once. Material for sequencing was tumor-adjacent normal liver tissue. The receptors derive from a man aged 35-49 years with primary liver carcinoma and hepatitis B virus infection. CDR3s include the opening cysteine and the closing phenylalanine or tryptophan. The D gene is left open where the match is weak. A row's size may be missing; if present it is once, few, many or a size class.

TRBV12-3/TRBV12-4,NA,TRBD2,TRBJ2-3,CASSLRLGTNDDTQYF,TGTGCCAGCAGTTTAAGGCTTGGGACTAACGATGATACGCAGTATTTT
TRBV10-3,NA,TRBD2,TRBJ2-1,CAISESPHVAGGSHEQFF,TGTGCCATCAGTGAATCCCCCCACGTGGCGGGAGGCTCGCATGAGCAGTTCTTC
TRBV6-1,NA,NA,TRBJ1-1,CVNGGGGPEAFF,TGTGTCAACGGAGGGGGTGGCCCTGAAGCTTTCTTT
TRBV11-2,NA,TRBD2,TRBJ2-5,CASSLTFTGGETQYF,TGTGCCAGCAGCTTAACTTTCACGGGAGGAGAGACCCAGTACTTC
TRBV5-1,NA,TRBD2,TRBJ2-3,CASSLEGTSGPGRTNMQYF,TGCGCCAGCAGCTTGGAGGGGACTAGCGGGCCCGGTAGGACAAATATGCAGTATTTT
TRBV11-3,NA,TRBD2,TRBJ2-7,CAISFREDSEQHF,TGCGCCATCAGCTTTCGGGAGGACTCCGAGCAGCACTTC
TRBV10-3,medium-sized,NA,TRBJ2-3,CAISESKSNPLIDTQYF,TGTGCCATCAGTGAGTCCAAGAGTAACCCTCTGATAGATACGCAGTATTTT
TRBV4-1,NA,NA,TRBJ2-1,CASSQTFGKQFF,TGTGCCAGCAGCCAAACGTTTGGTAAGCAGTTCTTC
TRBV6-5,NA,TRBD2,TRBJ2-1,CASSCSTSGHNGQFF,TGTGCCAGCAGTTGCTCGACTAGCGGTCACAATGGGCAGTTCTTC
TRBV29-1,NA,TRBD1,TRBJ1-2,CSVADRVSYDYTF,TGCAGCGTCGCGGACAGGGTAAGCTATGACTACACCTTC
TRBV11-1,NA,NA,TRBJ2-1,CASSLTGEIYHEQFF,TGTGCCAGTAGCTTAACGGGAGAAATCTACCATGAGCAGTTCTTC
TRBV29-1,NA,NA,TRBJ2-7,CSVSPGSYELYF,TGCAGCGTGTCCCCAGGGAGCTACGAGTTGTACTTC
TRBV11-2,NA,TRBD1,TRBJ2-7,CASSLRCTGESEQYF,TGTGCCAGCAGCTTACGATGTACAGGGGAAAGCGAGCAGTACTTC
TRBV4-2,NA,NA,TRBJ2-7,CASSQGRDPYEQYF,TGTGCCAGCAGCCAAGGTCGGGACCCATACGAGCAGTACTTC
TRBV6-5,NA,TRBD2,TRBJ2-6,CASSPSGISGYSGANVLTF,TGTGCCAGCAGTCCGTCCGGGATTAGCGGGTATTCTGGGGCCAACGTCCTGACTTTC
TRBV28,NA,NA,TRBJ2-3,CASTPWSSTSTDTQCF,TGTGCCAGCACCCCCTGGTCCTCCACTAGCACAGATACGCAGTGTTTT
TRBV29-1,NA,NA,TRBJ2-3,CSVRQGGDTHYF,TGCAGCGTTAGGCAGGGTGGGGATACGCACTATTTT
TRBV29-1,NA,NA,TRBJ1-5,CSVVFAGASVQHF,TGCAGCGTTGTGTTTGCGGGAGCATCAGTTCAGCATTTT
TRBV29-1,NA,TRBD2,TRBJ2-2,CIVELVAGVAGELFF,TGCATCGTTGAGTTGGTAGCGGGAGTGGCCGGGGAGCTGTTTTTT
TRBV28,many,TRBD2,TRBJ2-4,CASSLVGGLNIQYF,TGTGCCAGCAGTTTAGTGGGAGGGTTGAACATTCAGTACTTC
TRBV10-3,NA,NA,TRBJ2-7,CAISETGQEQYF,TGTGCCATCAGTGAGACCGGCCAAGAGCAGTATTTC
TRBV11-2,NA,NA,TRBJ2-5,CASSLGGETRYF,TGTGCTAGCAGCTTAGGTGGCGAGACCCGGTACTTC
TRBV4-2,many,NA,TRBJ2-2,CASSQDLLESSGELFF,TGTGCCAGCAGCCAAGACCTTTTAGAGAGCTCCGGGGAGCTGTTTTTT
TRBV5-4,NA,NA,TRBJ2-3,CASSLRSTDTQYF,TGTGCCAGCAGCTTGAGGAGCACAGATACGCAGTATTTT
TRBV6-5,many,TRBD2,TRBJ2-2,CASSPWVPGGTGELFF,TGTGCCAGCAGCCCCTGGGTCCCCGGGGGGACCGGGGAGCTGTTTTTT
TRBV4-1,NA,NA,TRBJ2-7,CASSRGLGAYVQYF,TGCGCCAGCAGCCGAGGATTAGGGGCCTACGTGCAGTACTTC
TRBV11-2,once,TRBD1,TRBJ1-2,CATSQTGVSGYTF,TGTGCCACCAGCCAAACAGGGGTTAGCGGCTACACCTTC
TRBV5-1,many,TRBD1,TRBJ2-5,CASSSYGTGSETQYF,TGCGCCAGCAGCTCCTATGGGACAGGGTCCGAGACCCAGTACTTC
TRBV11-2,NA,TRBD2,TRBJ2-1,CASSPASGAGLDSYNEQFF,TGTGCCAGCAGCCCGGCTAGCGGAGCCGGCCTGGACTCCTACAATGAGCAGTTCTTC
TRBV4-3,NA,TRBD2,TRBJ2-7,CASSPELAVAYYEQYF,TGTGCCAGTAGCCCGGAACTAGCGGTCGCATACTACGAGCAGTACTTC
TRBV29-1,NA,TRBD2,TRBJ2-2,CSVEDAAGAPGELLF,TGCAGCGTTGAAGACGCCGCGGGAGCCCCCGGGGAGCTGCTTTTT
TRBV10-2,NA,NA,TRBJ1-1,CASNRGESLETFF,TGCGCCAGCAATAGGGGGGAGAGCCTTGAAACTTTCTTT
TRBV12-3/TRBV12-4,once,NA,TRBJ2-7,CAGTLTSSYEQYF,TGTGCCGGCACCCTGACATCCTCCTACGAGCAGTACTTC
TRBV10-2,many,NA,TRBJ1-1,CASSEVENTEAFF,TGCGCCAGCAGTGAAGTAGAAAACACTGAAGCTTTCTTT
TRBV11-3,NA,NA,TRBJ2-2,CASGLDTIGSGELFF,TGTGCCAGCGGCTTAGATACCATAGGCAGCGGGGAGCTGTTTTTT
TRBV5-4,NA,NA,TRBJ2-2,CANGTWTGELLF,TGTGCCAACGGCACGTGGACCGGGGAGCTGCTTTTT
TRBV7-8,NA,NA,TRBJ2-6,CVSSLLGGRLVAGANVLTF,TGTGTCAGTAGCTTACTAGGGGGTCGGTTGGTGGCTGGGGCCAACGTCCTGACTTTC
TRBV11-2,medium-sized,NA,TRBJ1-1,CASSPRAGWNTEAFF,TGTGCCAGCAGCCCGCGCGCAGGGTGGAACACTGAAGCTTTCTTT
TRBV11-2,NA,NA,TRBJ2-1,CASSLDRSSSEQFF,TGTGCCAGCAGTTTAGACCGGAGTAGCAGTGAGCAGTTCTTC
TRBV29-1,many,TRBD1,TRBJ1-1,CSGDRGTEAFF,TGCAGCGGGGACAGGGGAACTGAAGCTTTCTTT
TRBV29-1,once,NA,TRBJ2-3,CSVQLLAGTTDTQYF,TGCAGCGTTCAGCTACTAGCAGGGACCACAGATACGCAGTATTTT
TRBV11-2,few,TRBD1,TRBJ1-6,CARSYAAGTANSPLHF,TGTGCCAGAAGCTACGCCGCCGGGACAGCGAATTCACCCCTCCACTTT
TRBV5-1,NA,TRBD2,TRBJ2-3,CASSLTSGGNTDTQYF,TGCGCCAGCAGCTTGACCAGCGGGGGAAACACAGATACGCAGTATTTT
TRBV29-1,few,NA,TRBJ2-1,CSVEGMGLGNEQFF,TGCAGCGTTGAAGGAATGGGGCTGGGCAATGAGCAGTTCTTC